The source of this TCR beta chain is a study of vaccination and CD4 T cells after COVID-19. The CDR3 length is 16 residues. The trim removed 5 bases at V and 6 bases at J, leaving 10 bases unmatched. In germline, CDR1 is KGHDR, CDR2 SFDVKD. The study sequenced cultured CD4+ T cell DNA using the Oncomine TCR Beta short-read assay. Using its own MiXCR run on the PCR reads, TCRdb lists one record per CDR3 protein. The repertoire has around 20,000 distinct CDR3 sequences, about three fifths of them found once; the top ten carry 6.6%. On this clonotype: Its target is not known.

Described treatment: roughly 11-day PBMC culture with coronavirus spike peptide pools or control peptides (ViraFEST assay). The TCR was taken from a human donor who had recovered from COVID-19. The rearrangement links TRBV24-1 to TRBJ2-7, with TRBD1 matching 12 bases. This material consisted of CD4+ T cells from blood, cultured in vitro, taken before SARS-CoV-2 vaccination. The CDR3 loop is CATSASLGQGAGEQYF. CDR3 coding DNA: TGTGCCACCAGTGCCTCCTTGGGACAGGGGGCCGGCGAGCAGTACTTC.